This is a list of T cell receptor beta chains from one sample in a study of spatial heterogeneity in lung cancer. TCRdb re-called the 5' RACE reads through MiXCR, storing one row per CDR3 protein. This table holds around 2,200 distinct CDR3 sequences, roughly 10% found once. This material consisted of normal lung tissue next to the tumor, taken at surgery. The source is a male donor with early-stage non-small cell lung cancer. Each CDR3 is given with its conserved first and last residue. Each record gives: V gene, D gene, clone size, J gene, CDR3 protein, CDR3 DNA. The D gene is left open where the match is weak. Size is stated for part of the rows, as once, few or many counts, or as a class when the clone is expanded.

v_gene: TRBV20-1; d_gene: TRBD2; abundance: medium-sized; j_gene: TRBJ2-3; CDR3aa: CSAQGLADFGTDTQYF; CDR3nt: TGCAGTGCACAGGGACTAGCGGATTTCGGCACAGATACGCAGTATTTT
v_gene: TRBV16; d_gene: .; abundance: .; j_gene: TRBJ2-6; CDR3aa: CASSQFSASGANVLTF; CDR3nt: TGTGCCAGCAGCCAATTCTCGGCTTCTGGGGCCAACGTCCTGACTTTC
v_gene: TRBV7-8; d_gene: .; abundance: few; j_gene: TRBJ1-5; CDR3aa: CASSLGLISNQPQHF; CDR3nt: TGTGCCAGCAGCTTAGGGTTGATTAGCAATCAGCCCCAGCATTTT
v_gene: TRBV27; d_gene: TRBD1; abundance: medium-sized; j_gene: TRBJ1-2; CDR3aa: CASSLRQGNYGYTF; CDR3nt: TGTGCCAGCAGTTTAAGACAGGGAAACTATGGCTACACCTTC
v_gene: TRBV7-3; d_gene: TRBD2; abundance: large; j_gene: TRBJ2-1; CDR3aa: CASSLTRASGYNEQFF; CDR3nt: TGTGCCAGCAGCTTAACTCGGGCTAGCGGATACAATGAGCAGTTCTTC
v_gene: TRBV20-1; d_gene: .; abundance: many; j_gene: TRBJ2-3; CDR3aa: CSAPNWDTQYF; CDR3nt: TGCAGTGCGCCTAACTGGGATACGCAGTATTTT
v_gene: TRBV6-2/TRBV6-3; d_gene: .; abundance: medium-sized; j_gene: TRBJ2-3; CDR3aa: CASSWNRVADTQYF; CDR3nt: TGTGCCAGCAGTTGGAACAGGGTGGCAGATACGCAGTATTTT
v_gene: TRBV7-2; d_gene: TRBD1; abundance: medium-sized; j_gene: TRBJ2-5; CDR3aa: CASSLGDRKTQYF; CDR3nt: TGTGCCAGCAGCTTAGGGGACAGAAAGACCCAGTACTTC
v_gene: TRBV30; d_gene: .; abundance: .; j_gene: TRBJ1-6; CDR3aa: CAWTRAAGALHF; CDR3nt: TGTGCCTGGACCCGGGCGGCGGGAGCCCTCCACTTT
v_gene: TRBV18; d_gene: .; abundance: many; j_gene: TRBJ1-1; CDR3aa: CASSQQENTEAFF; CDR3nt: TGTGCCAGCTCACAACAGGAGAACACTGAAGCTTTCTTT
v_gene: TRBV7-9; d_gene: TRBD1; abundance: medium-sized; j_gene: TRBJ1-2; CDR3aa: CASSLLGQVYGYTF; CDR3nt: TGTGCCAGCAGTCTCCTCGGACAGGTCTATGGCTACACCTTC
v_gene: TRBV7-8; d_gene: .; abundance: medium-sized; j_gene: TRBJ2-5; CDR3aa: CASRGGSRETQYF; CDR3nt: TGTGCCAGCCGTGGGGGCTCGAGAGAGACCCAGTACTTC
v_gene: TRBV5-1; d_gene: .; abundance: medium-sized; j_gene: TRBJ1-6; CDR3aa: CASSPRTRASSYNSPLHF; CDR3nt: TGCGCCAGCAGCCCTCGGACGCGGGCGAGCTCCTATAATTCACCCCTCCACTTT
v_gene: TRBV4-1; d_gene: .; abundance: medium-sized; j_gene: TRBJ2-7; CDR3aa: CASSHAGRGQYEQYF; CDR3nt: TGCGCCAGCAGCCACGCGGGGAGAGGGCAGTACGAGCAGTACTTC
v_gene: TRBV6-2/TRBV6-3; d_gene: .; abundance: medium-sized; j_gene: TRBJ2-4; CDR3aa: CASSYDRSIAKNIQYF; CDR3nt: TGTGCCAGCAGTTATGACAGAAGTATAGCCAAAAACATTCAGTACTTC
v_gene: TRBV6-5; d_gene: TRBD1; abundance: medium-sized; j_gene: TRBJ2-1; CDR3aa: CASSSRTGNNEQFF; CDR3nt: TGTGCCAGCAGTTCAAGGACAGGGAACAATGAGCAGTTCTTC
v_gene: TRBV7-9; d_gene: .; abundance: .; j_gene: TRBJ2-5; CDR3aa: CASSPRVSVQETQYF; CDR3nt: TGTGCCAGCAGTCCTAGGGTCTCCGTCCAAGAGACCCAGTACTTC
v_gene: TRBV27; d_gene: .; abundance: medium-sized; j_gene: TRBJ2-3; CDR3aa: CASSSGRWDADTQYF; CDR3nt: TGTGCCAGCAGTTCGGGACGCTGGGACGCAGATACGCAGTATTTT
v_gene: TRBV5-1; d_gene: TRBD1; abundance: .; j_gene: TRBJ2-2; CDR3aa: CASSPGQGETGELFF; CDR3nt: TGCGCCAGCAGCCCGGGACAGGGCGAAACCGGGGAGCTGTTTTTT
v_gene: TRBV28; d_gene: .; abundance: medium-sized; j_gene: TRBJ1-5; CDR3aa: CASSTPGHWSNQPQHF; CDR3nt: TGTGCCAGCAGTACCCCCGGACATTGGAGCAATCAGCCCCAGCATTTT
v_gene: TRBV28; d_gene: TRBD1; abundance: medium-sized; j_gene: TRBJ2-7; CDR3aa: CASSSPGTGGARYEQYF; CDR3nt: TGTGCCAGCAGCAGTCCCGGGACAGGGGGCGCAAGATACGAGCAGTACTTC
v_gene: TRBV28; d_gene: .; abundance: medium-sized; j_gene: TRBJ2-7; CDR3aa: CARKPGHYEQYF; CDR3nt: TGTGCCAGGAAGCCGGGGCACTACGAGCAGTACTTC
v_gene: TRBV6-5; d_gene: .; abundance: medium-sized; j_gene: TRBJ2-3; CDR3aa: CASSYSTSGADTQYF; CDR3nt: TGTGCCAGCAGTTATTCGACTAGTGGAGCAGATACGCAGTATTTT
v_gene: TRBV18; d_gene: .; abundance: .; j_gene: TRBJ1-4; CDR3aa: CASSRPSEKLFF; CDR3nt: TGTGCCAGCTCACGGCCTTCAGAAAAACTGTTTTTT
v_gene: TRBV4-1; d_gene: TRBD1; abundance: medium-sized; j_gene: TRBJ1-5; CDR3aa: CASSQDGSGGGNQPQHF; CDR3nt: TGCGCCAGCAGCCAAGATGGGTCAGGGGGGGGCAATCAGCCCCAGCATTTT
v_gene: TRBV5-1; d_gene: .; abundance: medium-sized; j_gene: TRBJ1-5; CDR3aa: CASSPDGNSNQPQHF; CDR3nt: TGCGCCAGCAGCCCGGACGGCAATAGCAATCAGCCCCAGCATTTT
v_gene: TRBV6-5; d_gene: TRBD2; abundance: .; j_gene: TRBJ2-3; CDR3aa: CASSKTSGSPADTQYF; CDR3nt: TGTGCCAGCAGTAAAACTAGCGGGAGCCCCGCCGATACGCAGTATTTT
v_gene: TRBV29-1; d_gene: TRBD1; abundance: .; j_gene: TRBJ2-5; CDR3aa: CSALDRGVETQYF; CDR3nt: TGCAGCGCCCTAGACAGGGGGGTCGAGACCCAGTACTTC
v_gene: TRBV9; d_gene: .; abundance: few; j_gene: TRBJ2-7; CDR3aa: CASSRGYEQYF; CDR3nt: TGTGCCAGCTCGAGGGGCTACGAGCAGTACTTC
v_gene: TRBV6-5; d_gene: .; abundance: many; j_gene: TRBJ2-2; CDR3aa: CASSYPRADSDTGELFF; CDR3nt: TGTGCCAGCAGTTACCCGAGGGCGGACTCAGACACCGGGGAGCTGTTTTTT
v_gene: TRBV28; d_gene: TRBD1; abundance: medium-sized; j_gene: TRBJ1-5; CDR3aa: CASSGTAPLHQPQHF; CDR3nt: TGTGCCAGCAGCGGGACAGCACCTCTCCATCAGCCCCAGCATTTT
v_gene: TRBV2; d_gene: TRBD2; abundance: medium-sized; j_gene: TRBJ2-5; CDR3aa: CASSGVAGGVETQYF; CDR3nt: TGTGCCAGCAGCGGAGTAGCGGGAGGGGTAGAGACCCAGTACTTC
v_gene: TRBV4-1; d_gene: .; abundance: medium-sized; j_gene: TRBJ1-2; CDR3aa: CASSQEQQLINYGYTF; CDR3nt: TGCGCCAGCAGCCAAGAACAACAGTTGATTAACTATGGCTACACCTTC
v_gene: TRBV6-6; d_gene: TRBD1; abundance: .; j_gene: TRBJ2-7; CDR3aa: CASSYPSRTGTYEQYF; CDR3nt: TGTGCCAGCAGTTACCCTTCCCGGACAGGAACCTACGAGCAGTACTTC
v_gene: TRBV20-1; d_gene: TRBD1; abundance: medium-sized; j_gene: TRBJ1-4; CDR3aa: CSARDGTVFGEKLFF; CDR3nt: TGCAGTGCTAGAGATGGGACAGTTTTTGGGGAAAAACTGTTTTTT
v_gene: TRBV6-5; d_gene: .; abundance: medium-sized; j_gene: TRBJ1-1; CDR3aa: CASSYDTRGLNTEAFF; CDR3nt: TGTGCCAGCAGTTACGACACCCGCGGCTTGAACACTGAAGCTTTCTTT
v_gene: TRBV6-1; d_gene: .; abundance: few; j_gene: TRBJ2-1; CDR3aa: CASTPAGIGNEQFF; CDR3nt: TGTGCCAGCACCCCCGCGGGGATTGGTAATGAGCAGTTCTTC
v_gene: TRBV5-1; d_gene: TRBD2; abundance: few; j_gene: TRBJ2-3; CDR3aa: CASSLGLAGGRTDTQYF; CDR3nt: TGCGCCAGCAGCTTGGGACTAGCGGGAGGAAGGACAGATACGCAGTATTTT
v_gene: TRBV5-1; d_gene: .; abundance: large; j_gene: TRBJ1-5; CDR3aa: CASALSPNQPQHF; CDR3nt: TGCGCCAGCGCCTTATCCCCGAATCAGCCCCAGCATTTT
v_gene: TRBV20-1; d_gene: TRBD2; abundance: .; j_gene: TRBJ2-1; CDR3aa: CSAVIAGGYNEQFF; CDR3nt: TGCAGTGCTGTTATAGCGGGAGGCTACAATGAGCAGTTCTTC
v_gene: TRBV23-1; d_gene: .; abundance: medium-sized; j_gene: TRBJ2-1; CDR3aa: CASSQLRPLGRFF; CDR3nt: TGCGCCAGCAGTCAACTTCGGCCCCTTGGACGGTTCTTC
v_gene: TRBV5-4; d_gene: TRBD1; abundance: medium-sized; j_gene: TRBJ2-7; CDR3aa: CASSPQDRIYYEQYF; CDR3nt: TGTGCCAGCAGCCCCCAGGACAGGATCTACTACGAGCAGTACTTC
v_gene: TRBV20-1; d_gene: .; abundance: medium-sized; j_gene: TRBJ1-1; CDR3aa: CSAREALGTEAFF; CDR3nt: TGCAGTGCTAGAGAGGCGCTGGGCACTGAAGCTTTCTTT
v_gene: TRBV9; d_gene: .; abundance: medium-sized; j_gene: TRBJ1-3; CDR3aa: CASSVSVGESGNTIYF; CDR3nt: TGTGCCAGCAGCGTCTCCGTCGGGGAGTCTGGAAACACCATATATTTT
v_gene: TRBV20-1; d_gene: .; abundance: medium-sized; j_gene: TRBJ2-3; CDR3aa: CSARGGDTQYF; CDR3nt: TGCAGTGCTAGGGGCGGAGATACGCAGTATTTT